The sample holds many counts of the clone carrying this T cell receptor beta chain. This entry is derived from a study of response to subunit inactivated influenza vaccine. The V and J ends lost 6 bases and 0 bases, in that order; junction bases with no gene match: 8. The CDR3 sequence is 16 residues long. In germline, CDR1 is SGHAT, CDR2 FQNNGV. TCRdb used MiXCR to reprocess the RT-PCR reads, holding one entry per CDR3 protein. The data show approximately 250,000 distinct CDR3 sequences, 12% seen once. This sequence originates from a man between 45 and 60 years old who received an inactivated influenza vaccine. This material consisted of non-naive T cells sorted from PBMCs, taken less than 15 days before vaccination. The chain carries TRBV11-2 and TRBJ2-3, with TRBD2 matching over 8 bases. The CDR3 loop is CASSSGRGFSTDTQYF. The DNA for the CDR3 is TGTGCCAGCAGTTCCGGGAGGGGCTTTAGCACAGATACGCAGTATTTT.